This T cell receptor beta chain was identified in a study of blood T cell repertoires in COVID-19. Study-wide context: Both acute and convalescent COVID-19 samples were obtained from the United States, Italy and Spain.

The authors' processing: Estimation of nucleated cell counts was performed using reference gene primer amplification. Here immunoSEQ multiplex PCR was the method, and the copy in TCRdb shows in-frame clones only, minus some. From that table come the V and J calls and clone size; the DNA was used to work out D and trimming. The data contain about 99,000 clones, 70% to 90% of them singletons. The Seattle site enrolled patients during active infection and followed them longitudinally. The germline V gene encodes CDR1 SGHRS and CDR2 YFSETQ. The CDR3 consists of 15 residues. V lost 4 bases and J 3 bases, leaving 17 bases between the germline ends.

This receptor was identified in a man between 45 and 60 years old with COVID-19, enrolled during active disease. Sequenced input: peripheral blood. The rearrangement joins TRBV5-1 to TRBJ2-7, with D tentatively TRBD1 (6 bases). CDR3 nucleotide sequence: TGCGCCAGCAGCATACAGGGTAAAATTGGCTACGAGCAGTACTTC. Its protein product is CASSIQGKIGYEQYF.